This entry lists 27 T cell receptor beta chains sequenced from one sample in a study of blood T cell repertoires in COVID-19. Using immunoSEQ multiplex PCR, the repertoire was profiled, and TCRdb retains in-frame clones only, with some absent. The table lists roughly 370,000 clones, 80% to 90% of them singletons. The sequencing input was PBMCs or T cells enriched from blood (not recorded which). These receptor sequences come from a woman between 45 and 65 years old who had recovered from COVID-19.

The gene calls are TRBV6-2 or TRBV6-3 and TRBJ1-5; 9 bases fit TRBD1. V was pared by 5 bases and J by 4 bases, with 12 bases of the junction left unmatched. The CDR3 is 17 residues long. Germline loops: CDR1 MNHEY, CDR2 SVGEGT. CDR3 loop: CASSPSHGQGSNQPQHF. For the CDR3, the DNA is TGTGCCAGCAGTCCATCCCACGGACAGGGGAGTAATCAGCCCCAGCATTTT.

Of note for this clone: The identical CDR3 is also encoded by other nucleotide sequences in the sample. The genes are TRBV29-1 and TRBJ1-2; D might be TRBD1 (5 bases). The CDR3 spans 13 residues. The germline V and J ends were trimmed by 5 bases and 0 bases, with 10 bases remaining between them. The V gene's germline CDR1 is SQVTM and CDR2 ANQGSEA. The CDR3 nucleotides are TGCAGCGTTCGTCAGGGAACTAACTATGGCTACACCTTC. It translates to CSVRQGTNYGYTF.

V and J are TRBV6-5 and TRBJ1-6; 8 bases line up with TRBD1. Germline CDR1 is MNHEY and CDR2 is SVGAGI. The CDR3 runs 15 residues. Trimming at V came to 2 bases and at J to 7 bases, leaving 4 bases not matched to a gene. The CDR3 region has the DNA TGTGCCAGCAGTTACCTGACAGGGGTGAATTCACCCCTCCACTTT. This codes for CASSYLTGVNSPLHF.

The chain has TRBV14 and TRBJ1-2; TRBD1 matches at 7 bases. The CDR3 is made up of 14 amino acids. V was pared by 4 bases and J by 4 bases, with 6 bases of the junction left unmatched. CDR1 is SGHDN and CDR2 is FVKESK in the germline V gene. The CDR3 nucleotides are TGTGCCAGCAGCCCCCCGGGACAGACCTATGGCTACACCTTC. Translation gives CASSPPGQTYGYTF. Full variable domain (rest looked up from reference TRBV14 and TRBJ1-2): EAGVTQFPSHSVIEKGQTVTLRCDPISGHDNLYWYRRVMGKEIKFLLHFVKESKQDESGMPNNRFLAERTGGTYSTLKVQPAELEDSGVYFCASSPPGQTYGYTFGSGTRLTVV.

The chain couples TRBV5-5 to TRBJ2-1; D may be TRBD2 (5 bases). V lost 0 bases and J lost 7, with 11 bases in between. This CDR3 is built from 14 residues. Germline CDR1 SGHKS, CDR2 YYEKEE (reference sequence). This chain's CDR3 is CASSLGGTGNEQFF. For the CDR3, the DNA is TGTGCCAGCAGCTTGGGGGGAACGGGGAATGAGCAGTTCTTC.

This sequence joins TRBV2 and TRBJ1-2; D not resolved. The V gene's germline CDR1 is SNHLY and CDR2 FYNNEI. The V end was cut by 7 bases, the J end by 8 bases, with 17 bases between. This CDR3 has 13 residues. The chain's CDR3 is CASKLDLRRGYTF. The CDR3, as DNA: TGTGCCAGCAAGCTTGACCTCAGGAGGGGCTACACCTTC. The whole variable domain, remainder taken from reference TRBV2 and TRBJ1-2, is EPEVTQTPSHQVTQMGQEVILRCVPISNHLYFYWYRQILGQKVEFLVSFYNNEISEKSEIFDDQFSVERPDGSNFTLKIRSTKLEDSAMYFCASKLDLRRGYTFGSGTRLTVV.

The rearrangement links TRBV27 to TRBJ2-6; a possible D gene is TRBD1 (6 bases). CDR1 is MNHEY, CDR2 SMNVEV, per germline (reference sequence). Trimming pared 2 bases from V and 2 bases from J, leaving 7 bases between. The CDR3 has 15 residues. The CDR3 nucleotides are TGTGCCAGCAGTTTAGGGACACCTGGGGCCAACGTCCTGACTTTC. This translates into CASSLGTPGANVLTF.

The chain joins TRBV9 to TRBJ1-1, with 10 bases fitting TRBD1. V lost 0 bases, J lost 11 bases, and 4 bases stayed unmatched. The CDR3 contains 13 residues. CDR1 SGDLS and CDR2 YYNGEE come from the germline V gene. Here the CDR3 DNA reads TGTGCCAGCAGCGTAGAGGGGACAGGGGTGGCTTTCTTT. Amino acids: CASSVEGTGVAFF.

J is TRBJ1-4 and V is TRBV6-1, with 10 nucleotides matching TRBD1. Germline CDR1 is MNHNS and CDR2 is SASEGT. V dropped 3 bases and J dropped 8; count of bases not matched to a gene: 6. The CDR3 is 15 residues long. The CDR3 sequence is CASSDAGTGEEKLFF. The DNA for the CDR3 is TGTGCCAGCAGTGACGCTGGGACAGGGGAGGAAAAACTGTTTTTT.

The V and J genes are TRBV3-1 (or the pseudogene TRBV3-2) and TRBJ1-4, with D maybe TRBD1 (6 bases). The CDR3 length is 17 residues. V dropped 4 bases and J dropped 1 base, with 16 bases sitting between them. Germline values: CDR1 LGHDT, CDR2 YNNKEL (reference sequence). The CDR3 nucleotides are TGTGCCAGCAGCCCTTTAACAGGGAGAGGAACTAATGAAAAACTGTTTTTT. Its translation is CASSPLTGRGTNEKLFF.

The V call is TRBV29-1, the J call TRBJ1-4, with 7 positions matching TRBD1. Germline loops: CDR1 SQVTM, CDR2 ANQGSEA. After removal of 5 bases from V and 5 bases from J, the junction contained 8 bases not matched to a gene. The CDR3 is made up of 14 amino acids. CDR3 sequence (DNA): TGCAGCGTTCTTACCGGGACAGTAAATGAAAAACTGTTTTTT. It yields the protein CSVLTGTVNEKLFF.

The V and J genes are TRBV4-2 and TRBJ1-1; 8 nucleotides agree with TRBD1. The trim removed 2 bases at V and 10 bases at J, leaving 3 bases unmatched. The CDR3 has 12 residues. The germline CDR1 and CDR2 sequences are LGHNA and YNFKEQ. Here the CDR3 DNA reads TGTGCCAGCAGCCAACAGGGGGCCCCAGCTTTCTTT. This encodes CASSQQGAPAFF.

The chain uses TRBV12-5 and TRBJ2-5; D perhaps matches TRBD1 (6 bases). CDR3 length equals 14 residues. The V gene's germline CDR1 is LGHNT and CDR2 FRNRAP. V shed 1 base and J shed 4 bases, with 10 bases lying between them. The CDR3 region has the DNA TGTGCTAGTGGTTTGGGGGACAAACGAGAGACCCAGTACTTC. It is translated as CASGLGDKRETQYF.

The chain has TRBV2 and TRBJ2-7; TRBD2 agrees at 12 bases. The germline gives CDR1 SNHLY, CDR2 FYNNEI. J lost 5 bases, V lost 3 bases, and 11 bases had no gene match. The CDR3 runs to 17 residues. The CDR3 reads CASSDVLAGGPFDEQYF. CDR3 bases: TGTGCCAGCAGTGATGTACTAGCGGGGGGCCCTTTCGACGAGCAGTACTTC.

The V call is TRBV19, the J call TRBJ1-1, with 9 positions matching TRBD1. The CDR3 runs to 15 residues. Per the germline V gene, CDR1 is LNHDA and CDR2 is SQIVND (reference sequence). V shed 10 bases, J shed 0 bases, and the junction held 9 bases outside the gene matches. The CDR3 loop is CAIIRGQGLNTEAFF. For the CDR3, the DNA is TGTGCCATCATAAGGGGACAGGGCCTGAACACTGAAGCTTTCTTT.

J is TRBJ1-5 and V is TRBV27, with D uncertain. Between the trimmed V and J ends, which lost 0 bases and 8 bases, there was a span of 8 bases. Per germline, CDR1 MNHEY and CDR2 SMNVEV (reference sequence). This CDR3 has 13 residues. The CDR3 region has the DNA TGTGCCAGCAGTTTATCGATACTGGAGCCCCAGCATTTT. Translated, it gives CASSLSILEPQHF.

In this sample, this clone turned up once. V usage is TRBV18 and J usage is TRBJ1-6, with D tentatively TRBD1 (5 bases). Trimming shortened V by 4 bases and J by 7 bases, and 14 bases separated the two germline ends. The CDR3 extends over 15 amino acids. CDR1 and CDR2 (germline): KGHSH, LQKENI. The DNA of the CDR3 is TGTGCCAGCTCACGGGGGGACGGGTGGAATTCACCCCTCCACTTT. Protein: CASSRGDGWNSPLHF.

The chain employs TRBV3-1 (or the pseudogene TRBV3-2) and TRBJ2-5; 13 bases agree with TRBD2. This CDR3 spans 18 amino acids. Losses at the gene ends were 4 bases for V and 3 bases for J; bases not matched to a gene: 11. CDR1 is LGHDT and CDR2 is YNNKEL in the germline V gene (reference sequence). CDR3 in DNA: TGTGCCAGCAGCCGACGACTAGCGGGGGGCCAACATAAAGAGACCCAGTACTTC. This encodes CASSRRLAGGQHKETQYF.

The V call is TRBV10-3, the J call TRBJ2-5; 13 nucleotides align to TRBD2. The CDR3 contains 15 residues. CDR1 is ENHRY, CDR2 SYGVKD, per germline. The ends lost 5 bases at V and 3 bases at J; junction bases unmatched: 3. CDR3 coding DNA: TGTGCCATCAGTCTACTAGCGGGGGGGAAAGAGACCCAGTACTTC. It codes for CAISLLAGGKETQYF.

The chain recombines TRBV5-8 with TRBJ2-7, with a tentative D call TRBD1 (5 bases). Germline CDR1 reads SGHTS; CDR2 reads YDEGEE. The CDR3 length is 13 residues. The V end was cut by 3 bases, the J end by 1 base, with 8 bases between. The DNA of the CDR3 is TGTGCCAGCAGCTACAGGCAATCCTACGAGCAGTACTTC. Protein sequence: CASSYRQSYEQYF.

This clone was counted a single time. This chain uses TRBV5-1 with TRBJ1-3, with 10 bases matching TRBD1. The CDR3 has 13 amino acids. Germline CDR1 is SGHRS and CDR2 is YFSETQ. The J segment lost 9 bases and the V segment lost 4 bases, leaving 4 bases of the junction unmatched. As DNA, the CDR3 is TGCGCCAGCAGCACAGGGACAGGGGCCACCATATATTTT. This gives the protein CASSTGTGATIYF.

The chain couples TRBV12-5 to TRBJ2-7; 11 positions agree with TRBD1. Germline V gene data show CDR1 as LGHNT and CDR2 as FRNRAP. The CDR3 consists of 14 residues. The CDR3 sequence is CASGQGVAPYEQYF. CDR3 DNA: TGTGCCTCGGGACAGGGGGTAGCCCCCTACGAGCAGTACTTC.

The rearrangement joins TRBV6-5 to TRBJ2-3; the match to TRBD2 covers 9 bases. V trimming: 5 bases; J trimming: 2 bases; junction bases outside the gene matches: 2. From germline, CDR1 is MNHEY and CDR2 SVGAGI. The CDR3 contains 14 residues. The CDR3 is CASSRLAVTDTQYF. For the CDR3, the DNA is TGTGCCAGCAGTAGACTAGCGGTCACAGATACGCAGTATTTT.

The genes are TRBV10-3 and TRBJ2-5; D remains unclear. The V gene lost 0 bases and the J gene lost 5 bases, with 7 bases spanning the gap. In germline, CDR1 is ENHRY, CDR2 SYGVKD. The CDR3 spans 13 residues. The CDR3 DNA follows: TGTGCCATCAGTGAGTCGACGCGGGAGACCCAGTACTTC. This gives the protein CAISESTRETQYF.

This sequence joins TRBV6-5 and TRBJ2-7; TRBD2 matches at 10 bases. The CDR3 totals 15 residues. Germline CDR1 and CDR2: MNHEY and SVGAGI. V lost 0 bases to trimming and J lost 5 bases; unmatched junction nucleotides: 4. The CDR3, as DNA: TGTGCCAGCAGTTACTCGCGGACTAGCGGCAACGAGCAGTACTTC. Amino acid sequence: CASSYSRTSGNEQYF.

In its sample, this clone was seen a few times. The rearrangement uses TRBV27 and TRBJ1-5; D might be TRBD1 (6 bases). In germline, CDR1 is MNHEY, CDR2 SMNVEV (reference sequence). This CDR3 spans 15 amino acids. V lost 7 bases and J lost 2, with 15 bases in between. Here the CDR3 reads CASTAQGYGNQPQHF. The CDR3 DNA follows: TGTGCCAGCACCGCACAGGGCTATGGCAATCAGCCCCAGCATTTT.

J is TRBJ2-6 and V is TRBV3-1 (or the pseudogene TRBV3-2); no clear D gene. The germline CDR1 and CDR2 sequences are LGHDT and YNNKEL (reference sequence). The CDR3 is 15 amino acids. Trimming pared 4 bases from V and 0 bases from J, leaving 7 bases between. In nucleotides, the CDR3 is TGTGCCAGCAGCCTTTGGAGCTCTGGGGCCAACGTCCTGACTTTC. Encoded protein: CASSLWSSGANVLTF.